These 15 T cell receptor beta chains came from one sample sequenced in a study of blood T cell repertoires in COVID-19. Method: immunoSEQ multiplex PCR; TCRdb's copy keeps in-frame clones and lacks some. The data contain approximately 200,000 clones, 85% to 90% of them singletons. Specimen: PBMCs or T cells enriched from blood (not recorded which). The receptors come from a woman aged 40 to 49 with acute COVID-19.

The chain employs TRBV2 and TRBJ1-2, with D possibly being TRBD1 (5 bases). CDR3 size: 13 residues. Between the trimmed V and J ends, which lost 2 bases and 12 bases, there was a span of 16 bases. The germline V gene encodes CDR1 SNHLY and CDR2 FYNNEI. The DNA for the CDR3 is TGTGCCAGCAGTGAATATGCGGGACTGGCTAACACCTTC. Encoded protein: CASSEYAGLANTF.

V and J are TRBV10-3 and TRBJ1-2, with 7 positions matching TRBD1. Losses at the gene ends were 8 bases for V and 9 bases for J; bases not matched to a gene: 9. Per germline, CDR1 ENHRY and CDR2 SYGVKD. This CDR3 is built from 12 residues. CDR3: CAISAGGYSYTF. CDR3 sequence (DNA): TGTGCCATCTCCGCAGGGGGGTACAGCTACACCTTC.

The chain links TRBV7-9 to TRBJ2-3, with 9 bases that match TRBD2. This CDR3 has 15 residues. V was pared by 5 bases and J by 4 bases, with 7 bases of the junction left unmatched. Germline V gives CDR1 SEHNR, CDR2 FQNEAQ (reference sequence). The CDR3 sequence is CASSPAGGSSDTQYF. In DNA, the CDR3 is TGTGCCAGCAGCCCAGCGGGGGGCTCATCAGATACGCAGTATTTT. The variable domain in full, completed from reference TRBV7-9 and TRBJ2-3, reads DTGVSQNPRHKITKRGQNVTFRCDPISEHNRLYWYRQTLGQGPEFLTYFQNEAQLEKSRLLSDRFSAERPKGSFSTLEIQRTEQGDSAMYLCASSPAGGSSDTQYFGPGTRLTVL.

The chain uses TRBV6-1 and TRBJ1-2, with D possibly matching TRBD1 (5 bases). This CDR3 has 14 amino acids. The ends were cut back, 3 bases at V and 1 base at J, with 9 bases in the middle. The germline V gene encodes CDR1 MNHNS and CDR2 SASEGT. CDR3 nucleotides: TGTGCCAGCAGTGAGGGGGGTTTTAACTATGGCTACACCTTC. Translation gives CASSEGGFNYGYTF.

The CDR3 DNA sequence: TGTGCCAGCAGCTCAGAAGGGGCAAGCGATGAGCAGTTCTTC. Protein: CASSSEGASDEQFF. The V call is TRBV11-3, the J call TRBJ2-1; D might be TRBD1 (5 bases). Germline V gene sequence: CDR1 SGHNT, CDR2 YENEEA. This CDR3 is built from 14 residues. V lost 4 bases to trimming and J lost 8 bases, with 15 bases between them. The full variable domain, completed using reference TRBV11-3 and TRBJ2-1, is EAGVVQSPRYKIIEKKQPVAFWCNPISGHNTLYWYLQNLGQGPELLIRYENEEAVDDSQLPKDRFSAERLKGVDSTLKIQPAELGDSAVYLCASSSEGASDEQFFGPGTRLTVL.

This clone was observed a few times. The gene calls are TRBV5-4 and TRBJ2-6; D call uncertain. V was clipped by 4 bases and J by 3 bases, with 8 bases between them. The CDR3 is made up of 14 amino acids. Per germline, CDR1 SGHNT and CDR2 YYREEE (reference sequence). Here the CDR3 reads CASSTTGGANVLTF. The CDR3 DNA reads TGTGCCAGCAGCACGACTGGTGGGGCCAACGTCCTGACTTTC.

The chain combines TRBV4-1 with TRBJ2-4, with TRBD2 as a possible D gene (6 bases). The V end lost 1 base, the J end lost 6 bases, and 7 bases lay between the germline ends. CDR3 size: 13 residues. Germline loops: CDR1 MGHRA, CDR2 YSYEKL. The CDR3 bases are TGCGCCAGCAGCCAAGTCGGGGGAAACATTCAGTACTTC. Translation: CASSQVGGNIQYF.

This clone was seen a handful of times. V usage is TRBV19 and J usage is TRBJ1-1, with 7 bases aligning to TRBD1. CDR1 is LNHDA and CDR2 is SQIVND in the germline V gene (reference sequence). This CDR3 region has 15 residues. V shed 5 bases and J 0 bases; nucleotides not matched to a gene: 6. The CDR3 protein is CASSSRDSMNTEAFF. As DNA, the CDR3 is TGTGCCAGTAGTTCACGGGACAGTATGAACACTGAAGCTTTCTTT.

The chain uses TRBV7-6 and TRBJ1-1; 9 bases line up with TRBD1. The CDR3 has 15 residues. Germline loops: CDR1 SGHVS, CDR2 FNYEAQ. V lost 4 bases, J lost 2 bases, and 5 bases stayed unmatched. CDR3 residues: CASSSTTGGNTEAFF. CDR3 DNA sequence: TGTGCCAGCAGCTCCACGACAGGGGGAAACACTGAAGCTTTCTTT.

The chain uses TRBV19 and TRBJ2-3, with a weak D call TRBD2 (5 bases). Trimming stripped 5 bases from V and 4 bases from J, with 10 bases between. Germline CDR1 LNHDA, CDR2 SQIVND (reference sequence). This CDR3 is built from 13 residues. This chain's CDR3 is CASSFKLADTQYF. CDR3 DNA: TGTGCCAGTAGTTTTAAACTAGCAGATACGCAGTATTTT.

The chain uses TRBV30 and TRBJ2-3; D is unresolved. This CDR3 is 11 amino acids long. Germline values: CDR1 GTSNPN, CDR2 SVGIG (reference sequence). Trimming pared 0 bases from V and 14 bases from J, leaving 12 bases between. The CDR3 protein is CAWSVQSRPYF. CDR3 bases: TGTGCCTGGAGTGTACAGAGTCGGCCGTATTTT.

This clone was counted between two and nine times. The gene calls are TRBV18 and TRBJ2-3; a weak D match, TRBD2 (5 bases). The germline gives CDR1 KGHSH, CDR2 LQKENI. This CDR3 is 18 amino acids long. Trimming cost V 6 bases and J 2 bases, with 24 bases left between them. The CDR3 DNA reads TGTGCCAGCTCCAGTGGACTCGTCCCGATAGGGCCCACAGATACGCAGTATTTT. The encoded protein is CASSSGLVPIGPTDTQYF.

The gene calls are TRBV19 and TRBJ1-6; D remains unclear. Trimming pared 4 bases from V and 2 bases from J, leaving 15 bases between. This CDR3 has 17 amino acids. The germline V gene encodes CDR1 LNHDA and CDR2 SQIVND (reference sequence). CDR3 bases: TGTGCCAGTAGTAAGAATAATCGCGGGGCCTATAATTCACCCCTCCACTTT. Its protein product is CASSKNNRGAYNSPLHF.

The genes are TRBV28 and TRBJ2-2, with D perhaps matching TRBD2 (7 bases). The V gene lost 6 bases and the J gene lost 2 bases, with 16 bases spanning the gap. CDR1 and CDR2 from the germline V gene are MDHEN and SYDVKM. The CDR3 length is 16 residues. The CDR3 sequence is CASRTAGASNTGELFF. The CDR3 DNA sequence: TGTGCCAGCAGAACCGCGGGGGCCTCTAACACCGGGGAGCTGTTTTTT.

The CDR3 protein is CASRGARGPNYGYTF. CDR3 DNA sequence: TGTGCCAGCAGGGGGGCCCGGGGCCCTAACTATGGCTACACCTTC. The chain joins TRBV6-5 to TRBJ1-2; possible D gene TRBD1, 6 bases. V was trimmed by 6 bases and J by 0 bases, leaving 14 bases between them. The CDR3 sequence is 15 residues long. Germline assignment: CDR1 MNHEY and CDR2 SVGAGI.